The next 9 T cell receptor beta chains were all read from a single sample in a study of lymphopenia after photon versus proton radiotherapy. Here immunoSEQ multiplex PCR was the method, and the copy in TCRdb shows in-frame clones only, minus some. The repertoire has about 12,000 clones, around 89% of them found once; the top ten carry 2.5% to 4%. The source material was peripheral blood, sampled from a patient treated with proton-based radiotherapy. The receptors shown here come from a man aged 55 to 69 with pancreatic cancer.

The V gene is TRBV6-1, the J gene TRBJ1-2; TRBD1 is a possible D gene (5 bases). The V end was cut by 1 base, the J end by 6 bases, with 12 bases between. Per the germline V gene, CDR1 is MNHNS and CDR2 is SASEGT. This CDR3 region has 14 residues. The CDR3 DNA follows: TGTGCCAGCAGTGAAGTCCGGGGCGTCCATGGCTACACCTTC. Protein sequence: CASSEVRGVHGYTF.

This chain links TRBV11-1 with TRBJ2-5; 9 bases are shared with TRBD1. With 2 bases clipped from V and 4 bases from J, the junction kept 5 bases outside the gene matches. This CDR3 has 15 residues. CDR1 is SGHAT, CDR2 FQDESV, per germline (reference sequence). This CDR3 is CASSLPKGQGETQYF. In DNA, the CDR3 is TGTGCCAGCAGCTTACCGAAGGGACAGGGAGAGACCCAGTACTTC. Using reference TRBV11-1 and TRBJ2-5 for the parts outside the CDR3, the full variable domain is EAEVAQSPRYKITEKSQAVAFWCDPISGHATLYWYRQILGQGPELLVQFQDESVVDDSQLPKDRFSAERLKGVDSTLKIQPAELGDSAMYLCASSLPKGQGETQYFGPGTRLLVL.

To note about this clone: One end of the junction does not line up with germline, which may come from a read error. The chain joins TRBV6-1 to TRBJ2-1; TRBD1 aligns across 9 bases. The CDR3 is 15 amino acids. Germline lookup yields CDR1 MNHNS and CDR2 SASEGT. The CDR3 loop is CASSEALPGQGLTLF. The DNA for the CDR3 is TGTGCCAGCAGTGAAGCACTGCCGGGACAGGGCCTAACTCTCTTC.

The chain is built from TRBV6-4 and TRBJ1-6; 9 bases match TRBD1. Germline trimming cut 6 bases from V and 5 bases from J; bases unmatched to any gene: 2. Germline CDR1 MRHNA, CDR2 SNTAGT. The CDR3 has 14 amino acids. The CDR3 DNA reads as TGTGCCAGCAGCCGGGACAGGGATAATTCACCCCTCCACTTT. This codes for CASSRDRDNSPLHF.

The gene calls are TRBV30 and TRBJ1-5, with no clear D. V lost 2 bases, J lost 3 bases, and 8 bases lay in between. Germline V gene sequence: CDR1 GTSNPN, CDR2 SVGIG (reference sequence). This CDR3 is 13 amino acids long. CDR3 sequence (DNA): TGTGCCTGGAGTCGCGGTGACAATCAGCCCCAGCATTTT. Its translation: CAWSRGDNQPQHF.

The V call is TRBV19, the J call TRBJ1-2; weak D call: TRBD1 (5 bases). The CDR3 is 14 residues long. Trimming took off 5 bases at V and 4 bases at J, with 14 bases between the two ends. In germline, CDR1 is LNHDA, CDR2 SQIVND (reference sequence). The CDR3 spells CASSPLTEVYGYTF. The CDR3 DNA is TGTGCCAGTAGTCCTTTGACAGAAGTCTATGGCTACACCTTC.

The V call is TRBV18, the J call TRBJ2-1, with D hard to call. The CDR3 contains 12 residues. V shed 4 bases and J shed 4 bases, with 5 bases lying between them. The germline gives CDR1 KGHSH, CDR2 LQKENI. This CDR3 is CASSLNYNEQFF. In nucleotides, the CDR3 is TGTGCCAGCTCACTCAATTACAATGAGCAGTTCTTC.

The chain carries TRBV30 and TRBJ2-3; maybe TRBD1 (5 bases). Trimming stripped 0 bases from V and 0 bases from J, with 10 bases between. Germline V lookup: CDR1 GTSNPN, CDR2 SVGIG (reference sequence). The CDR3 has 15 residues. The CDR3 reads CAWSVKGMSTDTQYF. The CDR3 bases are TGTGCCTGGAGTGTAAAGGGGATGAGCACAGATACGCAGTATTTT. The full variable domain, rest sourced from reference TRBV30 and TRBJ2-3, is SQTIHQWPATLVQPVGSPLSLECTVEGTSNPNLYWYRQAAGRGLQLLFYSVGIGQISSEVPQNLSASRPQDRQFILSSKKLLLSDSGFYLCAWSVKGMSTDTQYFGPGTRLTVL.

J is TRBJ1-1 and V is TRBV30, with D uncertain. The germline CDR1 and CDR2 sequences are GTSNPN and SVGIG (reference sequence). The V and J ends lost 3 bases and 11 bases respectively, with 19 bases between them. The CDR3 loop spans 13 amino acids. CDR3 residues: CAWRGGNGERAFF. CDR3 DNA sequence: TGTGCCTGGAGGGGAGGGAACGGGGAGCGTGCTTTCTTT.